These 25 T cell receptor beta chains were sequenced from one sample in a study of shared clonotypes between healthy human individuals. Sequenced by immunoSEQ multiplex PCR; TCRdb stores in-frame clones only, minus some. The sample holds some 1,600,000 clones, 98% seen once. What was sequenced was naive CD4+ T cells sorted from blood. Sample subset: CD45RA+ positively selected. The receptor source for this set is a man aged 25 to 40 in good health.

V is TRBV20-1 and J is TRBJ2-5; TRBD1 is a possible D gene (5 bases). The length of the CDR3 is 11 residues. Trimming removed 4 bases from V and 3 bases from J, with 6 bases in between. The V gene's germline CDR1 is DFQATT and CDR2 SNEGSKA (reference sequence). Here the CDR3 DNA reads TGCAGTGCTACGACAGAAGAGACCCAGTACTTC. Protein: CSATTEETQYF.

The chain joins TRBV19 to TRBJ1-2, with D hard to call. This CDR3 spans 18 amino acids. CDR1 and CDR2 from the germline V gene are LNHDA and SQIVND (reference sequence). The V and J ends lost 6 bases and 1 base respectively, with 24 bases between them. CDR3 loop: CASSIKWALRLGNYGYTF. In DNA form, the CDR3 reads TGTGCCAGTAGCATAAAATGGGCCCTACGGCTGGGTAACTATGGCTACACCTTC.

This CDR3 reads CASVAGLSNQPQHF. CDR3 in DNA: TGTGCCAGCGTAGCAGGCCTTAGCAATCAGCCCCAGCATTTT. This chain connects TRBV28 to TRBJ1-5; D is undetermined. The CDR3 consists of 14 residues. Per germline, CDR1 MDHEN and CDR2 SYDVKM. Trimming pared 8 bases from V and 0 bases from J, leaving 11 bases between.

The genes are TRBV7-6 and TRBJ2-3; tentative D call: TRBD2 (6 bases). The germline CDR1 and CDR2 sequences are SGHVS and FNYEAQ. CDR3 length: 13 residues. Between the trimmed V and J ends, which lost 3 bases and 5 bases, there was a span of 9 bases. This chain's CDR3 is CASSLGLGDTQYF. The DNA of the CDR3 is TGTGCCAGCAGCTTGGGACTTGGAGATACGCAGTATTTT.

The chain carries TRBV5-6 and TRBJ2-2, with D perhaps matching TRBD1 (5 bases). Per the germline V gene, CDR1 is SGHDT and CDR2 is YYEEEE. Trimming took 1 base from V and 7 from J, leaving 11 bases between them. This CDR3 has 14 residues. The DNA for the CDR3 is TGTGCCAGCAGCTTGAGTCCAGGGTACGGGGAGCTGTTTTTT. The encoded protein is CASSLSPGYGELFF.

The genes are TRBV6-5 and TRBJ2-3; 7 positions agree with TRBD2. After removal of 2 bases from V and 2 bases from J, the junction contained 4 bases not matched to a gene. This CDR3 comprises 15 residues. Germline lookup yields CDR1 MNHEY and CDR2 SVGAGI. The CDR3 reads CASSYRTSDTDTQYF. CDR3 DNA: TGTGCCAGCAGTTACAGAACTAGCGACACAGATACGCAGTATTTT.

CDR3 bases: TGTGCCAGCAGCGCTAAAAACATTCAGTACTTC. It encodes CASSAKNIQYF. V gene TRBV11-2 combines with J gene TRBJ2-4, with no clear D. CDR3 length: 11 residues. Trimming shortened V by 5 bases and J by 4 bases, and 3 bases separated the two germline ends. The germline gives CDR1 SGHAT, CDR2 FQNNGV.

The V call is TRBV5-1, the J call TRBJ2-1; 10 nucleotides agree with TRBD1. CDR3 length equals 16 residues. Unmatched junction bases numbered 7, after V lost 3 bases and J lost 4 bases. Per the germline V gene, CDR1 is SGHRS and CDR2 is YFSETQ. The CDR3 DNA reads as TGCGCCAGCAGCTGGTCCGGGACAGGGGAATACAATGAGCAGTTCTTC. It specifies CASSWSGTGEYNEQFF.

V gene TRBV5-5 combines with J gene TRBJ1-5, with TRBD1 identical over 8 bases. V gave up 2 bases and J gave up 11 bases; unmatched junction bases: 3. In germline, CDR1 is SGHKS, CDR2 YYEKEE (reference sequence). This CDR3 spans 12 amino acids. CDR3 protein: CASSLQGQAQHF. CDR3 coding DNA: TGTGCCAGCAGCTTACAGGGACAGGCCCAGCATTTT.

The CDR3 sequence: CASSEDRPSGSGDTQYF. The CDR3 nucleotides are TGTGCCAGCAGTGAGGATCGGCCTAGCGGGAGTGGAGATACGCAGTATTTT. The V and J genes are TRBV2 and TRBJ2-3, with 10 bases matching TRBD2. There are 17 residues in the CDR3. Germline V gene lookup returns CDR1 SNHLY and CDR2 FYNNEI. The trim removed 3 bases at V and 5 bases at J, leaving 11 bases unmatched.

The rearrangement links TRBV2 to TRBJ1-1; a weak D match, TRBD1 (5 bases). This CDR3 contains 15 residues. Trimming shortened V by 0 bases and J by 0 bases, and 8 bases separated the two germline ends. Looked up from germline, CDR1 is SNHLY and CDR2 is FYNNEI. The CDR3 sequence is CASSEARQLNTEAFF. The CDR3 coding sequence is TGTGCCAGCAGTGAAGCGCGACAGCTGAACACTGAAGCTTTCTTT. The entire variable domain, with the rest obtained from reference TRBV2 and TRBJ1-1, is as follows: EPEVTQTPSHQVTQMGQEVILRCVPISNHLYFYWYRQILGQKVEFLVSFYNNEISEKSEIFDDQFSVERPDGSNFTLKIRSTKLEDSAMYFCASSEARQLNTEAFFGQGTRLTVV.

The V gene is TRBV4-3, the J gene TRBJ2-3, with D uncertain. V was pared by 1 base and J by 4 bases, with 12 bases between. Germline values: CDR1 LGHNA, CDR2 YSLEER. There are 15 residues in the CDR3. The CDR3 nucleotides are TGCGCCAGCAGCCAAGGTCAGGACCGCGCAGATACGCAGTATTTT. Amino acids: CASSQGQDRADTQYF.

This clone was seen once. The chain is built from TRBV18 and TRBJ1-2, with TRBD1 identical over 7 bases. CDR3 size: 17 residues. CDR1 KGHSH and CDR2 LQKENI come from the germline V gene. Trimming at V came to 3 bases and at J to 4 bases, leaving 14 bases not matched to a gene. The CDR3 spells CASSPPSSLTGIYGYTF. CDR3 in DNA: TGTGCCAGCTCACCTCCTAGCTCGTTGACAGGGATCTATGGCTACACCTTC.

CDR3 protein: CASSPRPGVELFF. DNA of the CDR3: TGTGCCAGCAGCCCCCGACCCGGGGTGGAGCTGTTTTTT. This rearrangement joins TRBV7-2 to TRBJ2-2; the D gene is possibly TRBD2 (5 bases). V was clipped by 5 bases and J by 10 bases, with 14 bases between them. The CDR3 runs 13 residues. The V gene's germline CDR1 is SGHTA and CDR2 FQGNSA.

The rearrangement links TRBV6-5 to TRBJ1-2; 7 bases match TRBD1. CDR1 MNHEY and CDR2 SVGAGI come from the germline V gene. V gave up 4 bases and J gave up 3 bases; unmatched junction bases: 11. CDR3 length: 16 amino acids. CDR3 in DNA: TGTGCCAGCAGTTCAGGGGGAGGGGGCGCGGACTATGGCTACACCTTC. Its protein product is CASSSGGGGADYGYTF.

The V call is TRBV28, the J call TRBJ2-7, with 9 bases that match TRBD1. The germline V gene encodes CDR1 MDHEN and CDR2 SYDVKM. V was clipped by 2 bases and J by 4 bases; unmatched bases: 9. The CDR3 is 16 residues long. CDR3 sequence (DNA): TGTGCCAGCAGTTTAGGCTTGGGACAGGGACCATACGAGCAGTACTTC. Its protein product is CASSLGLGQGPYEQYF.

The rearrangement links TRBV27 to TRBJ2-2; D is ambiguous. Germline V lookup: CDR1 MNHEY, CDR2 SMNVEV (reference sequence). The CDR3 sequence is 13 residues long. V was shortened by 5 bases and J by 3 bases, with 7 bases between the two germline ends. The CDR3 DNA reads TGTGCCAGCAGTCCCACATACACCGGGGAGCTGTTTTTT. Its protein product is CASSPTYTGELFF.

The chain recombines TRBV19 with TRBJ2-6; 11 nucleotides match TRBD1. Germline V gene lookup returns CDR1 LNHDA and CDR2 SQIVND (reference sequence). The CDR3 consists of 19 residues. J was trimmed by 4 bases and V by 9 bases; bases with no gene match: 17. CDR3 DNA sequence: TGTGCCAGCACTCCTAAAGGGACAGGGGGGGACTTCGGGGCCAACGTCCTGACTTTC. It yields the protein CASTPKGTGGDFGANVLTF.

The rearrangement joins TRBV15 to TRBJ2-3, with D possibly being TRBD2 (5 bases). This CDR3 region has 15 residues. Trimming removed 2 bases from V and 0 bases from J, with 9 bases in between. CDR1 LNHNV and CDR2 YYDKDF come from the germline V gene (reference sequence). CDR3 sequence: CATSRPGSSTDTQYF. CDR3 bases: TGTGCCACCAGCAGACCGGGATCAAGCACAGATACGCAGTATTTT.

The CDR3 sequence is CASSPIVGRGQLRTDTQYF. The CDR3 DNA reads as TGTGCCAGCTCACCGATTGTAGGTCGGGGACAACTACGCACAGATACGCAGTATTTT. The rearrangement uses TRBV18 and TRBJ2-3; TRBD1 might be the D (6 bases). With 3 bases removed from V and 1 base from J, the gap between germline ends came to 23 bases. Per the germline V gene, CDR1 is KGHSH and CDR2 is LQKENI. The CDR3 length is 19 residues.

The chain has TRBV19 and TRBJ2-1; D gene ambiguous. Germline CDR1 and CDR2: LNHDA and SQIVND (reference sequence). V gave up 1 base and J gave up 4 bases, with 8 bases separating them. The CDR3 contains 14 residues. In DNA, the CDR3 is TGTGCCAGTAGTATAGGACGGCAGTACAATGAGCAGTTCTTC. Amino acid sequence: CASSIGRQYNEQFF.

The chain employs TRBV9 and TRBJ2-2; 10 bases fit TRBD2. The CDR3 covers 15 residues. V trimming: 2 bases; J trimming: 6 bases; junction bases outside the gene matches: 4. CDR1 is SGDLS, CDR2 YYNGEE, per germline. The CDR3 loop is CASSVSTSGPGELFF. CDR3 nucleotide sequence: TGTGCCAGCAGCGTCTCGACTAGCGGGCCCGGGGAGCTGTTTTTT.

The genes are TRBV5-4 and TRBJ2-2; no firm D call. Germline loops: CDR1 SGHNT, CDR2 YYREEE (reference sequence). V gave up 3 bases and J gave up 5 bases, with 8 bases separating them. This CDR3 spans 13 amino acids. This chain's CDR3 is CASSWFRTGELFF. CDR3 sequence (DNA): TGTGCCAGCAGCTGGTTTCGAACCGGGGAGCTGTTTTTT.

The V gene is TRBV7-9, the J gene TRBJ2-1; TRBD2 matches 7 bases. From germline, CDR1 is SEHNR and CDR2 FQNEAQ (reference sequence). V lost 5 bases, J lost 10 bases, and 8 bases stayed unmatched. There are 13 residues in the CDR3. DNA of the CDR3: TGTGCCAGCAGCCGCCAGGGAGGGGAGGAGCAGTTCTTC. Its protein product is CASSRQGGEEQFF.

J is TRBJ2-1 and V is TRBV11-2, with 7 positions matching TRBD1. CDR3 length: 15 residues. J gave up 10 bases and V 5 bases, and 14 bases lay outside the gene matches. Germline values: CDR1 SGHAT, CDR2 FQNNGV. The CDR3 loop is CASSRQQDRVFEQFF. The DNA of the CDR3 is TGTGCCAGCAGCCGACAACAAGACAGGGTGTTCGAGCAGTTCTTC.